This record covers a single T cell receptor (beta chain). The source of the sample is a study of blood T cell repertoires in COVID-19. Study at large: The United States, Italy and Spain supplied acute and convalescent COVID-19 samples. In each case, the material was cDNA or gDNA derived from T cells, B-cell-depleted T cells, or PBMCs.

In the authors' workflow: Amplification of reference gene primers was used by the study to estimate nucleated cell counts. The assay was immunoSEQ multiplex PCR, and TCRdb's table has in-frame clones only and misses some. The V and J calls and clone size are taken from that table; D and trimming were inferred from the DNA. The sample records approximately 110,000 clones, about two thirds being singletons. This CDR3 has 12 amino acids. V lost 3 bases and J lost 4, with 8 bases in between. Germline CDR1 SQVTM, CDR2 ANQGSEA. The sample taken for sequencing was peripheral blood. This rearrangement joins TRBV29-1 to TRBJ2-3; D gene uncertain. This clonotype was sampled from a human donor with acute or convalescent COVID-19. The donor label of this sample is uncertain. The chain's CDR3 is CSVDPRSDTQYF. The CDR3 bases are TGCAGCGTTGACCCCCGGTCAGATACGCAGTATTTT.